This TCR beta chain derives from a study of monozygotic twins with inflammatory bowel disease. Study findings and constraints: Diversity of TCRbeta measured by inverse Simpson was lower in IBD patients than in healthy co-twins. Healthy twins shared more clonotypes with others than IBD patients, most markedly active ones. No discrimination was achieved between different T cell subtypes.

This CDR3 spans 12 amino acids. CDR1 MNHEY and CDR2 SVGAGI come from the germline V gene. Concerning this clonotype itself: What it recognizes is unknown.

Template switching added UMIs carrying a 6-nucleotide sample barcode. One entry per CDR3 protein, without DNA, is what TCRdb gives after re-calling the 5' RACE reads. This table holds under 200,000 distinct CDR3 sequences. Sequenced sample: blood. The sequence was collected from a human donor with ulcerative colitis or Crohn's disease, or a healthy co-twin of an affected twin (not recorded which). The chain links TRBV6-5 to TRBJ2-5. The CDR3: CASSYGQETQYF.